A selection of T cell receptor beta chains follows, all from one sample in a study of breast tumors, draining lymph nodes, adjacent tissues. MiXCR was run by TCRdb on the multiplex PCR reads, yielding one entry per CDR3 protein. The profile shows around 130,000 distinct CDR3 sequences, around a third of them singletons. The sequenced sample was axillary lymph node tissue. Receptor source: a female donor with breast cancer. Some clones in this sample may be carry-over from other donors' samples. Each CDR3 is given without its conserved first and last residue.

j_call v_call cdr3_length cdr3_aa
TRBJ2-3 TRBV7-6 15 ASSLVVQPATTDTQY
TRBJ1-2 TRBV6-1 18 ASSSFASWEKETGGYGYT
TRBJ1-2 TRBV2 9 ASSVRQGDT
TRBJ1-1 TRBV15 11 ATSRDWTAEAF
TRBJ1-6 TRBV12-3/TRBV12-4 14 ASSFGGGTPGSPLH
TRBJ2-5 TRBV5-1 14 ASSLEVIRGGKTQY
TRBJ2-5 TRBV20-1 11 SARDLLEETQY
TRBJ1-3 TRBV19 13 ASSITGSPGNTIY
TRBJ1-2 TRBV6-1 13 ASNWDRGLNSGYT
TRBJ1-2 TRBV5-8 11 ASNLDSIRDYT
TRBJ1-6 TRBV7-9 13 ASSPQGAYNSPLH
TRBJ2-3 TRBV10-3 11 ASRLEQTDTQY
TRBJ1-5 TRBV24-1 14 ATLRAGNGGNQPQH
TRBJ2-3 TRBV2 21 ASSGLAVNTGGGLAGFTDTQY
TRBJ2-5 TRBV6-6 14 ASSHPTDRGTETQY
TRBJ2-3 TRBV15 13 ATSSSGGGTDTQY
TRBJ1-1 TRBV6-5 11 ASVTSGNTEAF
TRBJ2-5 TRBV7-8 9 ANSLGETQY
TRBJ2-5 TRBV15 11 ATSRDIQGTQY
TRBJ2-7 TRBV7-8 13 ASSLNGRAPFEQY